The rows below give T cell receptor beta chains drawn from one sample of a study of identical twins. TCRdb independently ran MiXCR on the 5' RACE reads; one entry per CDR3 protein. This repertoire shows roughly 230,000 distinct CDR3 sequences, approximately 8.6% found once; its top ten account for less than 4%. These data were also filed under a second study, of yellow fever vaccine responses in identical twins.

Sequencing used CD8+ T cells sorted from blood. The source of these receptors is a woman between 18 and 29 years old in good health. Each CDR3 is given with its conserved first and last residue. A D gene is named only where the DNA matches it firmly. For some rows the clone size is stated as once, few or many, or as a class when expanded; others skip it.

V gene,J gene,D gene,clone size,CDR3 DNA,CDR3 protein
TRBV29-1,TRBJ2-7,.,.,TGCAGCGTTCGTCGAGAGTCAGGCGAGCAGTACTTC,CSVRRESGEQYF
TRBV5-1,TRBJ1-2,.,few,TGCGCCAGCAGCTTGGTAGAGTCAGGGAGGTCTGGCTACACCTTC,CASSLVESGRSGYTF
TRBV27,TRBJ1-4,TRBD1,.,TGTGCCAGCAGTCGACAGGGGCCTTATGAAAAACTGTTTTTT,CASSRQGPYEKLFF
TRBV27,TRBJ2-1,TRBD2,few,TGTGCCAGCAGTTCGGGCGGGAGAGGCAATGAGCAGTTCTTC,CASSSGGRGNEQFF
TRBV6-5,TRBJ1-1,.,few,TGTGCCAGCAGTTACCCAGGATGGAACACTGAAGCTTTCTTT,CASSYPGWNTEAFF
TRBV12-3/TRBV12-4,TRBJ1-2,.,many,TGTGCCAGCAGTTTAAATCTTGCCTATGGCTACACCTTC,CASSLNLAYGYTF
TRBV12-3/TRBV12-4,TRBJ2-3,TRBD2,many,TGTGCCAGCAGTTTTTTCACTAGCGGTAGCACAGATACGCAGTATTTT,CASSFFTSGSTDTQYF
TRBV7-2,TRBJ2-7,.,.,TGTGCCAGCAGCTTAGGGACATTTGCCTACGAGCAGTACTTC,CASSLGTFAYEQYF
TRBV29-1,TRBJ1-2,.,.,TGCAGCGTTGAAGACTGGGGACCTGGCTACACCTTC,CSVEDWGPGYTF
TRBV11-2,TRBJ2-3,TRBD2,.,TGTGCCAGCAGGTCCCCCGGGACTAGCGGGCCGGACACAGATACGCAGTATTTT,CASRSPGTSGPDTDTQYF
TRBV4-1,TRBJ2-4,.,.,TGCGCCAGCAGCCAAGATAGAGGAACAGGGCCGGCCAAAAACATTCAGTACTTC,CASSQDRGTGPAKNIQYF
TRBV12-3/TRBV12-4,TRBJ1-5,.,many,TGTGCCAGCAGTCTACAGGTGCGGCAGCCCCAGCATTTT,CASSLQVRQPQHF
TRBV12-3/TRBV12-4,TRBJ2-7,TRBD2,many,TGTGCCAGCAGTTGGGGCGGGACTACCGACGAGCAGTACTTC,CASSWGGTTDEQYF
TRBV12-3/TRBV12-4,TRBJ2-1,TRBD2,many,TGTGCCAGCAGTACTAGCGGAGACAATGAGCAGTTCTTC,CASSTSGDNEQFF
TRBV20-1,TRBJ2-5,TRBD2,few,TGCAGTGCTAGAGAGGGCGGGAGAGGGGAGACCCAGTACTTC,CSAREGGRGETQYF
TRBV9,TRBJ2-7,.,.,TGTGCCAGCAGCAACCGACCCTACTTGGACGAGCAGTACTTC,CASSNRPYLDEQYF
TRBV19,TRBJ2-2,.,.,TGTGCCAGTACCCCTGGCCGGACCGGGGAGCTGTTTTTT,CASTPGRTGELFF
TRBV29-1,TRBJ2-3,TRBD1,.,TGCAGCGTTGAAGATATCCAGGGGGCCCTTTCTAGCACAGATACGCAGTATTTT,CSVEDIQGALSSTDTQYF
TRBV12-3/TRBV12-4,TRBJ2-1,TRBD2,many,TGTGCCAGCAGCTTGACTAGCGGGGGGGCTTTCTTC,CASSLTSGGAFF
TRBV20-1,TRBJ2-7,.,few,TGCAGTGCTAGAGATCCGGTAGGCTGGGCTTACGAGCAGTACTTC,CSARDPVGWAYEQYF
TRBV11-2,TRBJ2-7,.,many,TGTGCCAGCAGCTTTTACAGGGCGGATTACGAGCAGTACTTC,CASSFYRADYEQYF
TRBV4-3,TRBJ2-7,TRBD1,few,TGCGCCAGCAGCCAAACCGGGACAGGGGGCTTCGGCGAGCAGTACTTC,CASSQTGTGGFGEQYF
TRBV25-1,TRBJ2-5,.,few,TGTGCCAGCAGTGTAGTTTTTTCAGAGACCCAGTACTTC,CASSVVFSETQYF
TRBV29-1,TRBJ2-3,.,.,TGCAGCGTTGCAGAACAGGGGGGGGTTGGTTTT,CSVAEQGGVGF
TRBV20-1,TRBJ2-2,.,few,TGCTGTGCTAGAGTGGCCAGTCAGGAAGCGGTCGGGGAGCTGTTTTTT,CCARVASQEAVGELFF
TRBV2,TRBJ1-5,.,.,TGTGCCAGCAGTGAAGGGACAGATAGCAATCAGCCCCAGCATTTT,CASSEGTDSNQPQHF
TRBV7-9,TRBJ1-4,.,.,TGTGCCAGCAGCTTACCCCGTCAGTTTAATGAAAAACTGTTTTTT,CASSLPRQFNEKLFF
TRBV11-2,TRBJ2-7,.,.,TGTGCCAGCAGCCCAAGCGGCCCACCGGGGAACGAGCAGTACTTC,CASSPSGPPGNEQYF
TRBV5-1,TRBJ2-2,.,many,TGCGCCAGCAGCGCTAGGGTTGGCACCGGGGAGCTGTTTTTT,CASSARVGTGELFF
TRBV4-3,TRBJ2-1,.,few,TGCGCCAGCAGCCAAGATCTCCGCGAGCCCTACAATGAGCAGTTCTTC,CASSQDLREPYNEQFF
TRBV20-1,TRBJ2-7,.,few,TGCAGTGCTAGTTGGAGCTCCTACGAGCAGTACTTC,CSASWSSYEQYF
TRBV6-2/TRBV6-3,TRBJ2-1,TRBD2,.,TGTGCCAGCATCCCCGCGGGGGGGCTTGAGCAGTTCTTC,CASIPAGGLEQFF
TRBV11-3,TRBJ2-7,.,few,TGTGCCAGCAGCGAAAATGCGGAAAGGTCAGACGAGCAGTACTTC,CASSENAERSDEQYF
TRBV5-1,TRBJ2-7,TRBD1,few,TGCGCCAGCAGCTTTTTACAGGGGGCGGAGGCCGAGCAGTACTTC,CASSFLQGAEAEQYF
TRBV27,TRBJ2-1,TRBD1,few,TGTGCCAGCAGGGACAGGGTAGGCAATGAGCAGTTCTTC,CASRDRVGNEQFF
TRBV12-3/TRBV12-4,TRBJ2-5,.,many,TGTGCCAGCAGTTTCCTAACGGAGACCCAGTACTTC,CASSFLTETQYF
TRBV20-1,TRBJ2-7,.,many,TGCAGTGCTAGAGATTTCGCCGGACGGAACTACGAGCAGTACTTC,CSARDFAGRNYEQYF
TRBV7-9,TRBJ2-7,.,.,TGTGCCAGCAGCTTAACTCCAGGGGACTACGAGCAGTACTTC,CASSLTPGDYEQYF
TRBV27,TRBJ2-7,.,many,TGTGCCAGCAGTTTTTCGGGGCCTACCTACGAGCAGTACTTC,CASSFSGPTYEQYF
TRBV27,TRBJ1-6,TRBD1,.,TGTGCCAGCAGTTCCGGACAGGGAAATTCACCCCTCCACTTT,CASSSGQGNSPLHF
TRBV3-1,TRBJ2-1,TRBD2,few,TGTGCCAGCAGCCAAGACGATACGAGACTAGCGGCAACCTACAATGAGCAGTTCTTC,CASSQDDTRLAATYNEQFF
TRBV7-9,TRBJ2-7,.,.,TGTGCCAGCAGCTCCTCAGTGCAGGGTGGGGTTTTGGACGAGCAGTACTTC,CASSSSVQGGVLDEQYF
TRBV5-1,TRBJ2-7,TRBD1,.,TGCGCCAGCAGCCTAGTACGCGGGACAGGGATGTACGAGCAGTACTTC,CASSLVRGTGMYEQYF
TRBV7-8,TRBJ2-1,TRBD1,many,TGTGCCAGCAGCCTGGGGACAGAGTTCTCCTACAATGAGCAGTTCTTC,CASSLGTEFSYNEQFF